This T cell receptor (beta chain) emerged from a study of T cells in Graves' hyperthyroidism and ophthalmopathy. The CDR3 spans 16 residues. CDR1 is KGHSH and CDR2 is LQKENI in the germline V gene. Germline trimming cut 3 bases from V and 9 bases from J; bases unmatched to any gene: 14. RNA transcripts were the template for amplifying TCR beta CDR3 regions. The primer set for the first-round RT-PCR of the TCR CDR3 was HTBI. TCRdb reprocessed the multiplex PCR reads via MiXCR and lists one record per CDR3 protein. The table records 110,000 to 150,000 distinct CDR3 sequences, around 20% of them present only once.

The source is a woman aged 45 to 65 with Graves' hyperthyroidism that later progressed to Graves' ophthalmopathy. Sequenced: blood. The V call is TRBV18, the J call TRBJ2-1, with 7 bases fitting TRBD2. The CDR3 coding sequence is TGTGCCAGCTCACCGGTGGGGGGGAGCGGGACTGGTGAGCAGTTCTTC. Encoded protein: CASSPVGGSGTGEQFF.